Listed here are 12 T cell receptor beta chains from one sample, sequenced in a study of CD8 T cells in ankylosing spondylitis. The antigens these receptors bind are not known. MiXCR, applied by TCRdb to the 5' RACE reads, yields one record per CDR3 protein. Of approximately 440,000 distinct CDR3 sequences listed, 15% to 20% are singletons. General study results and limits: Ankylosing spondylitis blood appeared to be characterized by a TCR beta motif of 8 or 9 highly homologous variants.

Input material: blood, either unsorted or a sorted T cell fraction (not recorded which). These receptors came from a male donor with ankylosing spondylitis.

In this sample, this clonotype turned up a few times. The chain uses TRBV5-1 and TRBJ1-3; D gene ambiguous. V was clipped by 2 bases and J by 0 bases, with 12 bases between them. The CDR3 has 16 amino acids. Germline V gives CDR1 SGHRS, CDR2 YFSETQ. The CDR3 protein is CASSFGVRDSGNTIYF. The CDR3 region has the DNA TGCGCCAGCAGCTTCGGTGTAAGGGACTCTGGAAACACCATATATTTT. Supplemented by reference TRBV5-1 and TRBJ1-3, the full variable domain reads KAGVTQTPRYLIKTRGQQVTLSCSPISGHRSVSWYQQTPGQGLQFLFEYFSETQRNKGNFPGRFSGRQFSNSRSEMNVSTLELGDSALYLCASSFGVRDSGNTIYFGEGSWLTVV.

In this sample, this clonotype turned up many times. The V call is TRBV29-1, the J call TRBJ2-1; tentative D call: TRBD1 (6 bases). The V gene lost 6 bases and the J gene lost 9 bases, with 12 bases spanning the gap. The CDR3 totals 11 residues. The germline gives CDR1 SQVTM, CDR2 ANQGSEA. The DNA for the CDR3 is TGCAGCGTCGGGACAACGGGTGAGCAGTTCTTC. Translated, it gives CSVGTTGEQFF.

The J gene is TRBJ2-5, the V gene TRBV2; 14 bases are shared with TRBD2. CDR1 SNHLY and CDR2 FYNNEI come from the germline V gene. J was trimmed by 1 base and V by 4 bases; bases with no gene match: 5. This CDR3 has 17 residues. CDR3 nucleotides: TGTGCCAGCAGTGGGACTAGCGGGAGGTGGGGCCAAGAGACCCAGTACTTC. Translating gives CASSGTSGRWGQETQYF.

The rearrangement links TRBV7-6 to TRBJ2-2, with D possibly TRBD2 on 6 matching bases. V gave up 3 bases and J gave up 1 base, with 15 bases separating them. Germline CDR1 and CDR2: SGHVS and FNYEAQ. The CDR3 totals 17 residues. The CDR3 DNA reads TGTGCCAGCAGCTTTAGGTATCGCGGGAAGAACACCGGGGAGCTGTTTTTT. It translates to CASSFRYRGKNTGELFF.

V gene TRBV9 combines with J gene TRBJ2-7; maybe TRBD1 (5 bases). Germline V gene lookup returns CDR1 SGDLS and CDR2 YYNGEE. This CDR3 contains 14 residues. The V gene lost 0 bases and the J gene lost 1 base, with 8 bases spanning the gap. The CDR3 DNA follows: TGTGCCAGCAGCGTAGGCAGGGCTTCCTACGAGCAGTACTTC. Translated, it gives CASSVGRASYEQYF.

CDR3 in amino acids: CSAESGTGAGETQYF. CDR3 coding DNA: TGCAGCGCCGAGAGCGGGACAGGGGCGGGAGAGACCCAGTACTTC. V usage is TRBV29-1 and J usage is TRBJ2-5, with 10 bases aligning to TRBD1. V shed 7 bases and J 4 bases; nucleotides not matched to a gene: 12. Looked up from germline, CDR1 is SQVTM and CDR2 is ANQGSEA. CDR3 length: 15 residues.

This clonotype showed up just a few times. V and J are TRBV27 and TRBJ2-3, with D possibly being TRBD1 (5 bases). Trimming shortened V by 0 bases and J by 4 bases, and 8 bases separated the two germline ends. The CDR3 runs to 14 residues. Germline V gene lookup returns CDR1 MNHEY and CDR2 SMNVEV (reference sequence). The CDR3, as DNA: TGTGCCAGCAGTTTATCGACAGACGCAGATACGCAGTATTTT. Residues: CASSLSTDADTQYF.

This clonotype was counted between two and nine times. The chain couples TRBV24-1 to TRBJ2-3; maybe TRBD2 (5 bases). V was trimmed by 2 bases and J by 0 bases, leaving 5 bases between them. Germline V gene data show CDR1 as KGHDR and CDR2 as SFDVKD. This CDR3 comprises 14 residues. The CDR3 spells CATSDSGSTDTQYF. In nucleotides, the CDR3 is TGTGCCACCAGTGATTCGGGGAGCACAGATACGCAGTATTTT.

This clonotype was counted only a few times. This rearrangement joins TRBV3-1 to TRBJ1-5; no clear D gene. The CDR3 is made up of 15 amino acids. V dropped 1 base and J dropped 3 bases, with 10 bases sitting between them. Per germline, CDR1 LGHDT and CDR2 YNNKEL (reference sequence). Written as DNA, the CDR3 is TGTGCCAGCAGCCAAGGGAATGGGGTCAATCAGCCCCAGCATTTT. Translating it yields CASSQGNGVNQPQHF.

Ten or more counts support this clonotype. The V call is TRBV5-1, the J call TRBJ1-4; D is uncertain. V lost 1 base, J lost 0 bases, and 7 bases lay in between. The CDR3 sequence is 15 residues long. Per the germline V gene, CDR1 is SGHRS and CDR2 is YFSETQ. The CDR3 reads CASSLQTATNEKLFF. CDR3 bases: TGCGCCAGCAGCTTGCAAACCGCAACTAATGAAAAACTGTTTTTT.

This clonotype occurred many times. The gene calls are TRBV4-2 and TRBJ2-3; 7 bases are shared with TRBD2. J was trimmed by 4 bases and V by 0 bases; bases with no gene match: 10. Germline CDR1 and CDR2: LGHNA and YNFKEQ. The CDR3 length is 17 residues. CDR3 loop: CASSQEEGGSGADTQYF. CDR3 coding DNA: TGTGCCAGCAGCCAAGAGGAGGGCGGGAGCGGGGCAGATACGCAGTATTTT.

This clonotype was detected only a few times. V is TRBV5-1 and J is TRBJ2-3; D perhaps matches TRBD1 (6 bases). Germline-derived CDR1 and CDR2 are SGHRS and YFSETQ. V shed 4 bases and J shed 2 bases, with 17 bases lying between them. The CDR3 length is 16 residues. CDR3 amino acids: CASSGTQGIITDTQYF. The CDR3 DNA reads TGCGCCAGCAGCGGAACACAGGGTATTATCACAGATACGCAGTATTTT.